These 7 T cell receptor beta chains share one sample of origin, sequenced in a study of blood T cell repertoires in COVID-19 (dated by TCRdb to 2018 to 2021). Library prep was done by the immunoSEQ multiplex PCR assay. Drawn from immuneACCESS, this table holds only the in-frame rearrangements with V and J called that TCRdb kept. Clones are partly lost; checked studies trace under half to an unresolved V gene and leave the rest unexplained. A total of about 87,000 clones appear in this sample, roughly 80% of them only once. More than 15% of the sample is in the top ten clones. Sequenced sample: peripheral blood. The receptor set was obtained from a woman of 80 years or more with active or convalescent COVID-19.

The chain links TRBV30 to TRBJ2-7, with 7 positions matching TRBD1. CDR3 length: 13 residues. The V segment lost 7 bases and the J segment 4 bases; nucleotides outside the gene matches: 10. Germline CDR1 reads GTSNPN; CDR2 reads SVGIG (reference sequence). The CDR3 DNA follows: TGTGCCTCACTCCGGGACAGAGGTTACGAGCAGTACTTC. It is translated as CASLRDRGYEQYF.

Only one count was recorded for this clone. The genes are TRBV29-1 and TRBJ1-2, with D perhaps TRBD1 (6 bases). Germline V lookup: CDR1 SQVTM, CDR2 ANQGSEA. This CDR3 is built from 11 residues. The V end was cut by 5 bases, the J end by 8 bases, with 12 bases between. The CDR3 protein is CSVLQGEGYTF. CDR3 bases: TGCAGCGTTTTACAGGGCGAAGGCTACACCTTC. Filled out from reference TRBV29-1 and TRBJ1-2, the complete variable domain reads SAVISQKPSRDICQRGTSLTIQCQVDSQVTMMFWYRQQPGQSLTLIATANQGSEATYESGFVIDKFPISRPNLTFSTLTVSNMSPEDSSIYLCSVLQGEGYTFGSGTRLTVV.

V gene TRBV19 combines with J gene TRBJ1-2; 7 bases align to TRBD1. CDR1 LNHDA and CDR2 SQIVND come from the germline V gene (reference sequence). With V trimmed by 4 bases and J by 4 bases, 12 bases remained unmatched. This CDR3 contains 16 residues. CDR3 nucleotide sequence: TGTGCCAGTAGTAAGAACGACAGGGTTGACGGCTATGGCTACACCTTC. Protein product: CASSKNDRVDGYGYTF.

The CDR3 DNA sequence: TGTGCCAGCAGTCCAGGTACCACTGAAGCTTTCTTT. Its protein product is CASSPGTTEAFF. The V and J genes are TRBV12-3 or TRBV12-4 and TRBJ1-1; no definite D call. V was clipped by 5 bases and J by 4 bases, with 8 bases between them. The CDR3 length is 12 residues.

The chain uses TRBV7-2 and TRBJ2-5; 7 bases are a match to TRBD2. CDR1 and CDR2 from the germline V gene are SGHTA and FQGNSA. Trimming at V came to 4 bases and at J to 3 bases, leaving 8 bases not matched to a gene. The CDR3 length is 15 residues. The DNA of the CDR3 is TGTGCCAGCAGCTATAGCCCGGGGGGAGAAGAGACCCAGTACTTC. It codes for CASSYSPGGEETQYF.

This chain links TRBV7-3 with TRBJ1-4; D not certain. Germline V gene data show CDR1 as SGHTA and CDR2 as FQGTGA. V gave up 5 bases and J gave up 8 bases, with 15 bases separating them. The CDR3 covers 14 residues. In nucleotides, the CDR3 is TGTGCCAGCAGCCCCGGACTTATTGGGGAAAAACTGTTTTTT. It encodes CASSPGLIGEKLFF.

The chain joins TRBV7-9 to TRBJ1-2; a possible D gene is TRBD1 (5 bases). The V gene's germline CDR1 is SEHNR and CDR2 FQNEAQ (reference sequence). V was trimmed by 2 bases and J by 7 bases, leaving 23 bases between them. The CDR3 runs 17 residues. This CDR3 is CASSLPSGRGVLFGYTF. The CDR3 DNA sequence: TGTGCCAGCAGCTTACCCTCCGGGAGGGGAGTACTCTTTGGCTACACCTTC.